What follows are 16 T cell receptor beta chains derived from one specimen sequenced in a study of cytomegalovirus exposure and HLA in healthy donors. PCR used 60 Vbeta primers and 13 Jbeta primers. Measured with immunoSEQ multiplex PCR; TCRdb has only the in-frame clones, and not every one. Of under 150,000 clones listed, just under 85% are singletons. Sequencing was done on a sample of PBMCs. The receptor source for this set is a boy aged 2 to 10 in good health and CMV-seronegative.

This chain connects TRBV5-1 to TRBJ2-3, with TRBD1 identical over 8 bases. The germline CDR1 and CDR2 sequences are SGHRS and YFSETQ. The CDR3 extends over 15 amino acids. J gave up 1 base and V 2 bases, and 3 bases lay outside the gene matches. The CDR3 here is CASSLPGQGTDTQYF. The CDR3 coding sequence is TGCGCCAGCAGCTTACCGGGACAGGGCACAGATACGCAGTATTTT.

This chain joins TRBV10-3 and TRBJ1-1; D gene uncertain. The germline V and J ends were trimmed by 6 bases and 5 bases, with 7 bases remaining between them. The CDR3 extends over 11 amino acids. Germline CDR1 reads ENHRY; CDR2 reads SYGVKD. The CDR3 loop is CAIRSETEAFF. DNA of the CDR3: TGTGCCATCAGGAGCGAGACTGAAGCTTTCTTT.

V and J are TRBV2 and TRBJ1-2, with 7 bases matching TRBD1. Germline-derived CDR1 and CDR2 are SNHLY and FYNNEI. The trim removed 2 bases at V and 1 base at J, leaving 4 bases unmatched. The CDR3 length is 15 residues. The CDR3 sequence: CASSESRDSNYGYTF. Here the CDR3 DNA reads TGTGCCAGCAGTGAAAGCCGGGACAGTAACTATGGCTACACCTTC.

This rearrangement joins TRBV5-4 to TRBJ2-2; the D gene is possibly TRBD2 (6 bases). The CDR3 runs to 13 residues. Germline CDR1 SGHNT, CDR2 YYREEE (reference sequence). Trimming left V 0 bases short and J 11 bases short, with 11 bases between. The CDR3, as DNA: TGTGCCAGCAGCTTGGGTGGGCGGGGCGAGCTGTTTTTT. Translating gives CASSLGGRGELFF.

This clone was picked up a small number of times. The chain has TRBV5-4 and TRBJ2-5; 10 bases line up with TRBD1. Trimming at V came to 4 bases and at J to 5 bases, leaving 8 bases not matched to a gene. CDR1 and CDR2 from the germline V gene are SGHNT and YYREEE (reference sequence). The CDR3 runs to 15 residues. The CDR3 loop reads CASSKYGQGEETQYF. In nucleotides, the CDR3 is TGTGCCAGCAGCAAATACGGACAGGGGGAGGAGACCCAGTACTTC.

The rearrangement joins TRBV2 to TRBJ1-1; D uncertain. Between the trimmed V and J ends, which lost 3 bases and 4 bases, there was a span of 9 bases. From germline, CDR1 is SNHLY and CDR2 FYNNEI. The CDR3 extends over 13 amino acids. The CDR3 reads CASSDLSVTEAFF. CDR3 coding DNA: TGTGCCAGCAGTGATCTCTCGGTCACTGAAGCTTTCTTT.

Only a few counts were recorded for this clone. V and J are TRBV27 and TRBJ1-1, with TRBD1 as a possible D gene (6 bases). The CDR3 extends over 15 amino acids. Germline V CDR1 and CDR2: MNHEY, SMNVEV (reference sequence). The germline V and J ends were trimmed by 3 bases and 2 bases, with 13 bases remaining between them. The chain's CDR3 is CASSLQPRGNTEAFF. The CDR3 region has the DNA TGTGCCAGCAGTTTGCAGCCCAGGGGAAACACTGAAGCTTTCTTT.

This clone was observed a few times. This chain connects TRBV5-1 to TRBJ1-3; TRBD1 aligns across 9 bases. The CDR3 consists of 17 residues. Germline CDR1 SGHRS, CDR2 YFSETQ. V lost 4 bases to trimming and J lost 4 bases; unmatched junction nucleotides: 12. The CDR3 DNA is TGCGCCAGCAGCCTGGGGGACAGGGATTACGGAGGAAACACCATATATTTT. Protein sequence: CASSLGDRDYGGNTIYF.

The V gene is TRBV6-1, the J gene TRBJ1-2; TRBD1 matches 9 bases. This CDR3 is built from 14 residues. With V trimmed by 5 bases and J by 6 bases, 7 bases remained unmatched. Germline V gene lookup returns CDR1 MNHNS and CDR2 SASEGT. The CDR3 here is CASSLGTGTNGYTF. In nucleotides, the CDR3 is TGTGCCAGCAGTTTAGGGACAGGGACGAATGGCTACACCTTC.

This clone came up once. The J gene is TRBJ2-1, the V gene TRBV9; TRBD2 matches 13 bases. The CDR3 spans 16 residues. Germline CDR1 reads SGDLS; CDR2 reads YYNGEE. V lost 4 bases and J lost 8; bases outside the gene matches: 9. The CDR3 is CASSFRRLAGGYEQFF. As DNA, the CDR3 is TGTGCCAGCAGCTTTCGGCGACTAGCGGGGGGTTATGAGCAGTTCTTC. Based on the CDR3 plus reference TRBV9 and TRBJ2-1, the full variable domain is DSGVTQTPKHLITATGQRVTLRCSPRSGDLSVYWYQQSLDQGLQFLIQYYNGEERAKGNILERFSAQQFPDLHSELNLSSLELGDSALYFCASSFRRLAGGYEQFFGPGTRLTVL.

This rearrangement joins TRBV18 to TRBJ1-5; no clear D. V was shortened by 1 base and J by 8 bases, with 15 bases between the two germline ends. The CDR3 sequence is 15 residues long. Germline-derived CDR1 and CDR2 are KGHSH and LQKENI. In DNA, the CDR3 is TGTGCCAGCTCACCACAGGAGAGGTCTACGGAGCCCCAGCATTTT. Protein sequence: CASSPQERSTEPQHF.

The chain recombines TRBV5-4 with TRBJ2-7, with a tentative D call TRBD1 (6 bases). Germline V gives CDR1 SGHNT, CDR2 YYREEE (reference sequence). This CDR3 is built from 14 residues. V was clipped by 3 bases and J by 3 bases, with 13 bases between them. CDR3 region: CASSSTTGVYEQYF. In DNA, the CDR3 is TGTGCCAGCAGCTCAACGACAGGCGTCTACGAGCAGTACTTC.

This clone was detected only a few times. The rearrangement joins TRBV6-5 to TRBJ2-4, with 9 bases identical to TRBD2. Germline CDR1 MNHEY, CDR2 SVGAGI. Unmatched junction bases numbered 5, after V lost 5 bases and J lost 3 bases. The CDR3 length is 15 residues. CDR3 protein: CASSHTTSGKNIQYF. The DNA for the CDR3 is TGTGCCAGCAGTCACACGACTAGCGGCAAAAACATTCAGTACTTC.

A few counts support this clone. CDR3 nucleotide sequence: TGTGCCAGCAGACCCGGGACTAGCGGGGGGACCCAGTACTTC. Translated, it gives CASRPGTSGGTQYF. The J gene is TRBJ2-5, the V gene TRBV27; 14 bases are a match to TRBD2. CDR1 and CDR2 (germline): MNHEY, SMNVEV (reference sequence). V lost 6 bases and J lost 7; bases outside the gene matches: 4. The CDR3 length is 14 residues.

As to this clone: A read error may produce the germline difference seen at one junction end. V and J are TRBV7-9 and TRBJ1-1; 9 nucleotides align to TRBD1. The CDR3 runs to 17 residues. Germline loops: CDR1 SEHNR, CDR2 FQNEAQ (reference sequence). The CDR3 bases are TGTTCCAGCAGCTTACCCGGGACAGGGATAAATGGCACTGAAGCTTTCTTT. Protein product: CSSSLPGTGINGTEAFF. Based on the CDR3 plus reference TRBV7-9 and TRBJ1-1, the full variable domain is DTGVSQNPRHKITKRGQNVTFRCDPISEHNRLYWYRQTLGQGPEFLTYFQNEAQLEKSRLLSDRFSAERPKGSFSTLEIQRTEQGDSAMYLCSSSLPGTGINGTEAFFGQGTRLTVV.

The chain carries TRBV7-8 and TRBJ1-2; no clear D. The CDR3 covers 15 residues. Germline CDR1 SGHVS, CDR2 FQNEAQ. V was pared by 0 bases and J by 3 bases, with 11 bases between. This CDR3 reads CASSLARVGYYGYTF. The CDR3 nucleotides are TGTGCCAGCAGCTTAGCGAGGGTCGGATACTATGGCTACACCTTC.